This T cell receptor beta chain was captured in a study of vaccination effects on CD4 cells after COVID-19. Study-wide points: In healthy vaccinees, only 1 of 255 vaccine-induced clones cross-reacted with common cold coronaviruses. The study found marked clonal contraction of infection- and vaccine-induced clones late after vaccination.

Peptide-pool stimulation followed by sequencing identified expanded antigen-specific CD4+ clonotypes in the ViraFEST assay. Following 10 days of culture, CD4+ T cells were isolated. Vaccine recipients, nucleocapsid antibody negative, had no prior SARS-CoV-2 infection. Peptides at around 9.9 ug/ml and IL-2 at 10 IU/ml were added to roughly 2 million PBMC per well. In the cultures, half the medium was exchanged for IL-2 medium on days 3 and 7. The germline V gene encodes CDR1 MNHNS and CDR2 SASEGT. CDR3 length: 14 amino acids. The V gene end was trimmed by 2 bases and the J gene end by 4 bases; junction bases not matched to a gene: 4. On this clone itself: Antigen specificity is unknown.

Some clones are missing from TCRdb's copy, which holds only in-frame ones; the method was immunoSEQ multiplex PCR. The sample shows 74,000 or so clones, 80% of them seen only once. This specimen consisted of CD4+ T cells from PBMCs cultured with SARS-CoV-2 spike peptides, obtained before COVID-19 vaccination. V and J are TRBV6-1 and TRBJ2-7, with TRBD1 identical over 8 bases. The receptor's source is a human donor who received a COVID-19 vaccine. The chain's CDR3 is CASSESQGAYEQYV. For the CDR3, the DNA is TGTGCCAGCAGTGAATCTCAGGGGGCTTACGAGCAGTACGTC.